The 26 T cell receptor beta chains below come from one sample, sequenced in a study of siplizumab effects on memory and regulatory T cells. Sequenced by immunoSEQ multiplex PCR; TCRdb stores in-frame clones only, minus some. The sample includes over 80,000 clones, around 90% seen only once; the top ten take 1.5% to 1.7%. The sequenced sample was Tregs sorted from blood. Receptor source: a human donor in good health.

The V gene is TRBV19, the J gene TRBJ2-2, with 7 bases aligning to TRBD1. CDR1 is LNHDA and CDR2 is SQIVND in the germline V gene (reference sequence). V lost 6 bases and J lost 4; bases outside the gene matches: 14. The CDR3 is 17 amino acids. The CDR3 DNA follows: TGTGCCAGTAGCAGCTCTTATGGGACAGTAAGCACCGGGGAGCTGTTTTTT. It specifies CASSSSYGTVSTGELFF.

In its sample, this clone was seen once. The chain is built from TRBV5-1 and TRBJ2-7, with D maybe TRBD2 (6 bases). Germline V gene data show CDR1 as SGHRS and CDR2 as YFSETQ. V was shortened by 2 bases and J by 0 bases, with 9 bases between the two germline ends. This CDR3 comprises 14 residues. CDR3: CASSFERASYEQYF. CDR3 nucleotide sequence: TGCGCCAGCAGCTTCGAGCGGGCCTCCTACGAGCAGTACTTC.

The chain is built from TRBV6-5 and TRBJ1-6, with 7 positions matching TRBD1. The CDR3 loop spans 14 amino acids. Germline V gives CDR1 MNHEY, CDR2 SVGAGI. V lost 2 bases, J lost 8 bases, and 3 bases stayed unmatched. The CDR3 nucleotides are TGTGCCAGCAGTTACGACAGGGTTGATTCACCCCTCCACTTT. Its protein product is CASSYDRVDSPLHF.

This clone has only a few counts. The chain joins TRBV19 to TRBJ1-2; the D gene is possibly TRBD1 (5 bases). The CDR3 is 12 residues long. Per the germline V gene, CDR1 is LNHDA and CDR2 is SQIVND (reference sequence). The germline V and J ends were trimmed by 6 bases and 1 base, with 6 bases remaining between them. The CDR3 sequence: CASRGVNYGYTF. The CDR3 nucleotides read TGTGCCAGTAGGGGGGTTAACTATGGCTACACCTTC.

The V and J genes are TRBV6-4 and TRBJ2-5, with 9 positions matching TRBD2. After removal of 3 bases from V and 7 bases from J, the junction contained 18 bases not matched to a gene. The CDR3 contains 18 residues. CDR1 and CDR2 (germline): MRHNA, SNTAGT. CDR3 sequence (DNA): TGTGCCAGCAGTGATCCCCGGGAGAGCGGGGGGAAGGGGGTGACCCAGTACTTC. Amino acid sequence: CASSDPRESGGKGVTQYF.

This chain connects TRBV6-5 to TRBJ1-3, with D hard to call. Per germline, CDR1 MNHEY and CDR2 SVGAGI. V lost 6 bases, J lost 0 bases, and 9 bases lay in between. The CDR3 consists of 14 residues. The DNA for the CDR3 is TGTGCCAGCAGCCGTGATATCTCTGGAAACACCATATATTTT. Amino acids: CASSRDISGNTIYF.

The genes are TRBV19 and TRBJ1-2, with a tentative D call TRBD1 (5 bases). Trimming cost V 6 bases and J 4 bases, with 15 bases left between them. CDR3 size: 14 residues. CDR1 is LNHDA, CDR2 SQIVND, per germline (reference sequence). This CDR3 reads CASSMRQILYGYTF. The CDR3, as DNA: TGTGCCAGTAGCATGCGACAGATCCTCTATGGCTACACCTTC.

In this sample, this clone turned up many times. The chain is built from TRBV4-3 and TRBJ2-5, with TRBD2 matching 15 bases. Trimming cost V 4 bases and J 4 bases; bases outside gene matches: 4. Germline V CDR1 and CDR2: LGHNA, YSLEER. This CDR3 contains 16 residues. The chain's CDR3 is CASSRGLAGGIETQYF. CDR3 sequence (DNA): TGCGCCAGCAGCCGGGGACTAGCGGGGGGTATAGAGACCCAGTACTTC.

The chain employs TRBV2 and TRBJ1-2, with D uncertain. The germline CDR1 and CDR2 sequences are SNHLY and FYNNEI. The V and J ends lost 8 bases and 2 bases respectively, with 12 bases between them. This CDR3 spans 13 amino acids. The CDR3 reads CASGEVRNYGYTF. CDR3 bases: TGTGCCAGCGGCGAGGTACGGAACTATGGCTACACCTTC.

The chain couples TRBV6-1 to TRBJ2-7; D perhaps matches TRBD1 (5 bases). V shed 6 bases and J shed 4 bases, with 13 bases lying between them. This CDR3 comprises 13 residues. Germline V gene data show CDR1 as MNHNS and CDR2 as SASEGT. CDR3 sequence: CASSGDRLYEQYF. The CDR3 DNA reads TGTGCCAGCAGCGGTGACAGATTGTACGAGCAGTACTTC.

The chain is built from TRBV5-1 and TRBJ2-1; a weak D match, TRBD1 (7 bases). Trimming pared 1 base from V and 3 bases from J, leaving 11 bases between. Germline V gene lookup returns CDR1 SGHRS and CDR2 YFSETQ. The CDR3 is 15 amino acids. Here the CDR3 DNA reads TGCGCCAGCAGCTTGTTGCAGGGGGGCTACAATGAGCAGTTCTTC. This gives the protein CASSLLQGGYNEQFF.

This chain links TRBV9 with TRBJ1-3; possible D gene TRBD1, 5 bases. CDR1 and CDR2 from the germline V gene are SGDLS and YYNGEE. Trimming cost V 5 bases and J 2 bases, with 11 bases left between them. This CDR3 is 14 amino acids long. The CDR3 DNA reads as TGTGCCAGCAGACGGGGGGGACCTGGAAACACCATATATTTT. Amino acid sequence: CASRRGGPGNTIYF.

CDR3 amino acids: CASSSRQGLYTEAFF. The DNA of the CDR3 is TGTGCCAGCAGCTCCCGACAGGGGCTATACACTGAAGCTTTCTTT. The rearrangement links TRBV11-1 to TRBJ1-1, with 8 bases fitting TRBD1. Germline CDR1 is SGHAT and CDR2 is FQDESV (reference sequence). The V and J ends lost 4 bases and 3 bases, in that order; junction bases with no gene match: 7. This CDR3 spans 15 amino acids. The variable domain in full, completed from reference TRBV11-1 and TRBJ1-1, reads EAEVAQSPRYKITEKSQAVAFWCDPISGHATLYWYRQILGQGPELLVQFQDESVVDDSQLPKDRFSAERLKGVDSTLKIQPAELGDSAMYLCASSSRQGLYTEAFFGQGTRLTVV.

The chain uses TRBV19 and TRBJ1-5, with D possibly TRBD1 on 5 matching bases. Trimming shortened V by 9 bases and J by 0 bases, and 15 bases separated the two germline ends. The CDR3 is 15 amino acids. CDR1 and CDR2 from the germline V gene are LNHDA and SQIVND (reference sequence). This chain's CDR3 is CASARDRGSNQPQHF. As DNA, the CDR3 is TGTGCCAGCGCCAGGGACCGTGGTAGCAATCAGCCCCAGCATTTT.

V usage is TRBV20-1 and J usage is TRBJ2-5; D is undetermined. The V end was cut by 8 bases, the J end by 4 bases, with 11 bases between. Germline V gives CDR1 DFQATT, CDR2 SNEGSKA (reference sequence). This CDR3 has 11 amino acids. CDR3 coding DNA: TGCAGTCATTTAGGACGAGAGACCCAGTACTTC. Its translation is CSHLGRETQYF.

The V and J genes are TRBV9 and TRBJ1-1; D is ambiguous. The germline V gene encodes CDR1 SGDLS and CDR2 YYNGEE. CDR3 length equals 14 residues. V lost 2 bases, J lost 0 bases, and 8 bases lay in between. CDR3 sequence reads: CASSVATVNTEAFF. The CDR3 DNA reads as TGTGCCAGCAGCGTCGCCACAGTGAACACTGAAGCTTTCTTT.

The chain carries TRBV6-5 and TRBJ1-1, with D uncertain. Germline V gene lookup returns CDR1 MNHEY and CDR2 SVGAGI. The CDR3 is 13 amino acids. The V end was cut by 7 bases, the J end by 1 base, with 10 bases between. CDR3 sequence (DNA): TGTGCCAGCACGGACTCTTGGAACACTGAAGCTTTCTTT. This gives the protein CASTDSWNTEAFF.

The rearrangement joins TRBV25-1 to TRBJ1-4; 10 nucleotides match TRBD1. V shed 1 base and J 8 bases; nucleotides not matched to a gene: 4. CDR1 and CDR2 from the germline V gene are MGHDK and SYGVNS. This CDR3 contains 15 residues. CDR3 region: CASSESGQGREKLFF. The CDR3 coding sequence is TGTGCCAGCAGTGAATCGGGACAGGGGAGGGAAAAACTGTTTTTT.

V and J are TRBV6-1 and TRBJ2-1; weak D call: TRBD2 (6 bases). The germline gives CDR1 MNHNS, CDR2 SASEGT. The CDR3 is made up of 15 amino acids. Trimming shortened V by 6 bases and J by 4 bases, and 16 bases separated the two germline ends. The CDR3: CASRSTRTIYNEQFF. DNA of the CDR3: TGTGCCAGCAGGTCGACTAGGACCATATACAATGAGCAGTTCTTC.

The rearrangement uses TRBV5-1 and TRBJ2-3; 9 bases match TRBD2. Germline CDR1 is SGHRS and CDR2 is YFSETQ. The V gene end was trimmed by 2 bases and the J gene end by 4 bases; junction bases not matched to a gene: 5. There are 15 residues in the CDR3. CDR3 sequence (DNA): TGCGCCAGCAGCTTCTTCGCGGGGGGGCCAGATACGCAGTATTTT. Translated: CASSFFAGGPDTQYF.

Sample share makes this clone medium-sized. The J gene is TRBJ1-5, the V gene TRBV19, with D possibly matching TRBD1 (5 bases). This CDR3 region has 13 residues. The V gene lost 5 bases and the J gene lost 4 bases, with 9 bases spanning the gap. Germline CDR1 LNHDA, CDR2 SQIVND (reference sequence). The CDR3 DNA sequence: TGTGCCAGTAGTGAATGGGGGAATCAGCCCCAGCATTTT. This gives the protein CASSEWGNQPQHF.

The chain has TRBV5-1 and TRBJ2-5; 7 bases line up with TRBD1. Losses at the gene ends were 4 bases for V and 4 bases for J; bases not matched to a gene: 10. The CDR3 consists of 15 residues. Germline loops: CDR1 SGHRS, CDR2 YFSETQ. The DNA for the CDR3 is TGCGCCAGCAGCCTAGGGGGCGTATTGGGAGAGACCCAGTACTTC. It yields the protein CASSLGGVLGETQYF.

The chain has TRBV18 and TRBJ2-2; maybe TRBD2 (5 bases). Germline V gives CDR1 KGHSH, CDR2 LQKENI. The CDR3 consists of 16 residues. Trimming stripped 3 bases from V and 0 bases from J, with 11 bases between. This chain's CDR3 is CASSPQSSPNTGELFF. CDR3 DNA: TGTGCCAGCTCACCGCAGTCTAGCCCGAACACCGGGGAGCTGTTTTTT. Variable domain in full (rest from reference TRBV18 and TRBJ2-2): NAGVMQNPRHLVRRRGQEARLRCSPMKGHSHVYWYRQLPEEGLKFMVYLQKENIIDESGMPKERFSAEFPKEGPSILRIQQVVRGDSAAYFCASSPQSSPNTGELFFGEGSRLTVL.

This chain uses TRBV7-2 with TRBJ1-6; perhaps TRBD1 as D (6 bases). The CDR3 sequence is 17 residues long. Germline CDR1 reads SGHTA; CDR2 reads FQGNSA. Trimming pared 5 bases from V and 2 bases from J, leaving 16 bases between. Here the CDR3 DNA reads TGTGCCAGCAGCCCCAGACAGACAGGACCCTATAATTCACCCCTCCACTTT. Translating it yields CASSPRQTGPYNSPLHF.

V and J are TRBV5-1 and TRBJ2-4, with TRBD1 as a possible D gene (5 bases). CDR1 and CDR2 from the germline V gene are SGHRS and YFSETQ. This CDR3 comprises 14 residues. The ends were cut back, 0 bases at V and 9 bases at J, with 13 bases in the middle. The CDR3, as DNA: TGCGCCAGCAGCTTGGACTGGATTACAGGCATTCAGTACTTC. This translates into CASSLDWITGIQYF.

This chain uses TRBV20-1 with TRBJ2-1; perhaps TRBD2 as D (5 bases). CDR3 length equals 11 residues. V was trimmed by 2 bases and J by 8 bases, leaving 7 bases between them. Germline CDR1 reads DFQATT; CDR2 reads SNEGSKA (reference sequence). The CDR3 sequence: CSARPRDEQFF. CDR3 sequence (DNA): TGCAGTGCTAGACCGCGGGATGAGCAGTTCTTC.